Presented here are 27 T cell receptor beta chains from one specimen sequenced in a study of shared clonotypes between healthy human individuals. TCRdb keeps only in-frame clones here, not all; method: immunoSEQ multiplex PCR. Here the sample spans over a million clones, about 75% being singletons. The sample consisted of memory CD4+ T cells sorted from blood. The subset here: CD45RA-negative fraction. The receptors here all came from a young man in good health.

This clone was seen a single time. The chain employs TRBV11-2 and TRBJ2-7, with 7 bases lining up with TRBD2. The germline V gene encodes CDR1 SGHAT and CDR2 FQNNGV. Trimming removed 0 bases from V and 5 bases from J; junction bases left unmatched: 7. This CDR3 has 15 amino acids. The CDR3 is CASSLDGGGNHEQYF. DNA for the CDR3: TGTGCCAGCAGCTTAGATGGGGGGGGTAACCACGAGCAGTACTTC.

With respect to this clone: Other DNA sequences within the sample encode an identical CDR3. The chain couples TRBV5-1 to TRBJ1-4; unclear D gene. Trimming removed 0 bases from V and 7 bases from J, with 13 bases in between. In germline, CDR1 is SGHRS, CDR2 YFSETQ. CDR3 length equals 15 residues. This chain's CDR3 is CASSLAAGVSEKLFF. In DNA form, the CDR3 reads TGCGCCAGCAGCTTGGCCGCTGGGGTTAGTGAAAAACTGTTTTTT. Based on the CDR3 plus reference TRBV5-1 and TRBJ1-4, the full variable domain is KAGVTQTPRYLIKTRGQQVTLSCSPISGHRSVSWYQQTPGQGLQFLFEYFSETQRNKGNFPGRFSGRQFSNSRSEMNVSTLELGDSALYLCASSLAAGVSEKLFFGSGTQLSVL.

This chain uses TRBV7-2 with TRBJ2-2, with a tentative D call TRBD1 (5 bases). V lost 3 bases and J lost 7, with 18 bases in between. The CDR3 has 16 amino acids. Germline V gene data show CDR1 as SGHTA and CDR2 as FQGNSA. The CDR3 here is CASSFASTGSYGELFF. The CDR3 nucleotides read TGTGCCAGCAGCTTCGCCTCCACAGGATCTTACGGGGAGCTGTTTTTT.

The J gene is TRBJ1-1, the V gene TRBV6-6; D not certain. CDR1 MNHNY and CDR2 SVGAGI come from the germline V gene (reference sequence). The V gene lost 6 bases and the J gene lost 5 bases, with 7 bases spanning the gap. The CDR3 loop spans 11 amino acids. CDR3: CASRQQTEAFF. CDR3 nucleotides: TGTGCCAGCAGGCAACAGACTGAAGCTTTCTTT.

The gene calls are TRBV2 and TRBJ2-7; 10 bases are shared with TRBD1. The CDR3 extends over 13 amino acids. The V gene's germline CDR1 is SNHLY and CDR2 FYNNEI. V was clipped by 7 bases and J by 7 bases; unmatched bases: 7. This chain's CDR3 is CASIRDRGQEQYF. The CDR3 coding sequence is TGTGCCAGCATTCGGGACAGGGGTCAGGAGCAGTACTTC.

Comments on this clone: The same CDR3 also results from other DNA sequences found in this sample. J is TRBJ2-2 and V is TRBV19; no clear D gene. Germline assignment: CDR1 LNHDA and CDR2 SQIVND (reference sequence). The CDR3 is made up of 14 amino acids. Trimming took 3 bases from V and 1 from J, leaving 6 bases between them. The DNA of the CDR3 is TGTGCCAGTAGTATCGGACGGAACACCGGGGAGCTGTTTTTT. Amino acid sequence: CASSIGRNTGELFF.

This chain links TRBV28 with TRBJ1-2; the D is unclear. Per the germline V gene, CDR1 is MDHEN and CDR2 is SYDVKM. The CDR3 has 14 residues. Trimming removed 6 bases at V and 0 bases at J, with 11 bases between. The CDR3 spells CASRLADSNYGYTF. The CDR3 DNA is TGTGCCAGCAGATTGGCGGATTCTAACTATGGCTACACCTTC.

This chain joins TRBV7-2 and TRBJ2-5, with D perhaps given as TRBD1 or TRBD2 (5 bases each). V lost 5 bases to trimming and J lost 4 bases, with 17 bases between them. This CDR3 region has 15 residues. The germline V gene has CDR1 SGHTA and CDR2 FQGNSA. CDR3: CASSPIGGGRETQYF. The CDR3 nucleotides are TGTGCCAGCAGCCCCATTGGGGGTGGTAGAGAGACCCAGTACTTC.

The sample holds one count of this clone. This chain joins TRBV6-1 and TRBJ1-2, with unresolved D. This CDR3 spans 16 amino acids. Trimming removed 0 bases at V and 4 bases at J, with 15 bases between. The V gene's germline CDR1 is MNHNS and CDR2 SASEGT. CDR3 sequence (DNA): TGTGCCAGCAGTGAAGCGCTAATAGGCATAGGCTATGGCTACACCTTC. Encoded protein: CASSEALIGIGYGYTF.

This clone occurred a few times. The chain uses TRBV7-2 and TRBJ2-2; D is uncertain. This CDR3 spans 13 amino acids. From germline, CDR1 is SGHTA and CDR2 FQGNSA. Trimming removed 0 bases at V and 6 bases at J, with 5 bases between. DNA of the CDR3: TGTGCCAGCAGCTTAGCGTGGTCCGGGGAGCTGTTTTTT. Amino acids: CASSLAWSGELFF. Full variable domain (missing parts from reference TRBV7-2 and TRBJ2-2): GAGVSQSPSNKVTEKGKDVELRCDPISGHTALYWYRQSLGQGLEFLIYFQGNSAPDKSGLPSDRFSAERTGGSVSTLTIQRTQQEDSAVYLCASSLAWSGELFFGEGSRLTVL.

This chain links TRBV2 with TRBJ1-3; TRBD1 is a possible D gene (5 bases). Germline CDR1 and CDR2: SNHLY and FYNNEI. The CDR3 sequence is 15 residues long. V lost 6 bases to trimming and J lost 6 bases, with 18 bases between them. DNA of the CDR3: TGTGCCAGCAGGCCGGGAGAGGGGCTGGTAAACACCATATATTTT. It translates to CASRPGEGLVNTIYF.

The count of this clone is one. The rearrangement joins TRBV28 to TRBJ2-3; no clear D gene. This CDR3 is built from 13 residues. Germline V lookup: CDR1 MDHEN, CDR2 SYDVKM. V lost 10 bases and J 1 base, leaving 12 bases between the germline ends. This CDR3 reads CATLLEGTDTQYF. In DNA, the CDR3 is TGTGCCACCCTCCTCGAGGGCACAGATACGCAGTATTTT. The full variable domain, with the rest looked up from reference TRBV28 and TRBJ2-3, is DVKVTQSSRYLVKRTGEKVFLECVQDMDHENMFWYRQDPGLGLRLIYFSYDVKMKEKGDIPEGYSVSREKKERFSLILESASTNQTSMYLCATLLEGTDTQYFGPGTRLTVL.

The chain has TRBV6-1 and TRBJ2-2; TRBD2 agrees at 11 bases. Germline V gene lookup returns CDR1 MNHNS and CDR2 SASEGT. There are 15 residues in the CDR3. V trimming: 6 bases; J trimming: 6 bases; junction bases outside the gene matches: 6. The CDR3 DNA is TGTGCCAGCAGGTCTACTAGCGGGGGCGCCGGGGAGCTGTTTTTT. Translated, it gives CASRSTSGGAGELFF.

The V call is TRBV4-1, the J call TRBJ1-4, with 7 bases identical to TRBD1. V gave up 0 bases and J gave up 4 bases; unmatched junction bases: 5. Germline V gene data show CDR1 as MGHRA and CDR2 as YSYEKL. The CDR3 extends over 16 amino acids. The CDR3 nucleotides are TGCGCCAGCAGCCAAGACGGGACAGTCCTTAATGAAAAACTGTTTTTT. Protein sequence: CASSQDGTVLNEKLFF.

This rearrangement joins TRBV18 to TRBJ2-5; unclear D gene. V dropped 3 bases and J dropped 4 bases, with 12 bases sitting between them. Germline lookup yields CDR1 KGHSH and CDR2 LQKENI. The length of the CDR3 is 14 residues. CDR3 coding DNA: TGTGCCAGCTCACCTGGTGTCCCCTCAGAGACCCAGTACTTC. It yields the protein CASSPGVPSETQYF.

About this clone itself: This probably arose from a read error, given a far larger clone one base away. The genes are TRBV6-6 and TRBJ2-7, with TRBD1 matching 9 bases. The CDR3 is 14 amino acids. Germline assignment: CDR1 MNHNY and CDR2 SVGAGI (reference sequence). Trimming cost V 6 bases and J 1 base; bases outside gene matches: 4. CDR3 DNA sequence: TGTGCCAGCAGCGCCGGGACAGGGTCCTACGAGCAGTACTTC. Translated: CASSAGTGSYEQYF.

A word on this clone: The sample has other DNA sequences that encode this CDR3 too. The J gene is TRBJ1-1, the V gene TRBV7-9; D remains ambiguous. V lost 1 base and J 2 bases, leaving 8 bases between the germline ends. The CDR3 totals 14 residues. From germline, CDR1 is SEHNR and CDR2 FQNEAQ (reference sequence). CDR3 nucleotide sequence: TGTGCCAGCAGCTTAGGGCAGAGTAACACTGAAGCTTTCTTT. Translated: CASSLGQSNTEAFF.

This clone was seen a single time. One base away lies a much larger clone, so this may be a sequencing read error. In the same sample, other DNA sequences code for this CDR3. The chain recombines TRBV7-9 with TRBJ2-3; TRBD2 aligns across 9 bases. Losses at the gene ends were 1 base for V and 1 base for J; bases not matched to a gene: 0. The CDR3 consists of 15 residues. In germline, CDR1 is SEHNR, CDR2 FQNEAQ (reference sequence). Here the CDR3 reads CASSLVAGGTDTQYF. The CDR3 nucleotides are TGTGCCAGCAGCTTAGTAGCGGGGGGCACAGATACGCAGTATTTT.

This clone has a handful of counts. The chain employs TRBV5-1 and TRBJ1-2, with 7 bases identical to TRBD1. Trimming cost V 0 bases and J 7 bases; bases outside gene matches: 6. This CDR3 contains 14 residues. Germline V CDR1 and CDR2: SGHRS, YFSETQ. CDR3 sequence reads: CASSLDWQGGGYTF. The CDR3 DNA reads as TGCGCCAGCAGCTTGGATTGGCAGGGGGGTGGCTACACCTTC.

The V call is TRBV27, the J call TRBJ2-3; D possibly matches TRBD1 or TRBD2 (5 bases each). The germline V gene has CDR1 MNHEY and CDR2 SMNVEV (reference sequence). Trimming took off 4 bases at V and 2 bases at J, with 25 bases between the two ends. The CDR3 sequence is 19 residues long. The CDR3 nucleotides are TGTGCCAGCAGTTCATACCGGGGCCTATTTGAACTCCCCACAGATACGCAGTATTTT. This codes for CASSSYRGLFELPTDTQYF.

The chain employs TRBV7-2 and TRBJ1-1; TRBD1 might be the D (6 bases). The CDR3 length is 13 residues. From germline, CDR1 is SGHTA and CDR2 FQGNSA. Trimming cost V 6 bases and J 1 base, with 9 bases left between them. In DNA, the CDR3 is TGTGCCAGCAGGGACAGCGGGAACACTGAAGCTTTCTTT. Translation gives CASRDSGNTEAFF.

The V call is TRBV27, the J call TRBJ1-6; tentative D call: TRBD1 (6 bases). Germline values: CDR1 MNHEY, CDR2 SMNVEV (reference sequence). Trimming removed 0 bases from V and 9 bases from J, with 12 bases in between. This CDR3 is 15 amino acids long. In nucleotides, the CDR3 is TGTGCCAGCAGTTTATCGGGGGCCGCGGGTTCACCCCTCCACTTT. It translates to CASSLSGAAGSPLHF.

The genes are TRBV7-2 and TRBJ2-4; tentatively, D is TRBD1 (6 bases). Looked up from germline, CDR1 is SGHTA and CDR2 is FQGNSA. Trimming removed 5 bases from V and 6 bases from J, with 8 bases in between. The length of the CDR3 is 12 residues. CDR3 in DNA: TGTGCCAGCAGCCAGGACAGAAACATTCAGTACTTC. Translation: CASSQDRNIQYF.

The chain has TRBV28 and TRBJ1-5, with D possibly matching TRBD1 (5 bases). The length of the CDR3 is 15 residues. Per the germline V gene, CDR1 is MDHEN and CDR2 is SYDVKM. V lost 5 bases, J lost 0 bases, and 11 bases lay in between. The CDR3 is CASSRDGYSNQPQHF. CDR3 coding DNA: TGTGCCAGCAGTCGGGACGGTTATAGCAATCAGCCCCAGCATTTT.

The J gene is TRBJ2-7, the V gene TRBV18; D is ambiguous. In germline, CDR1 is KGHSH, CDR2 LQKENI. The CDR3 runs 11 residues. The DNA for the CDR3 is TGTGCCAGCTCACCGGGATTCGGCATGGAGGTC. It yields the protein CASSPGFGMEV.

The gene calls are TRBV1 and TRBJ2-3; no check of the table's D call, TRBD2, against the DNA was made. TRBV1 is termed a pseudogene. This CDR3 is 18 amino acids long. The CDR3 reads CTSSHYPTRWRGLDTQYF. The CDR3 nucleotides are TGCACCAGCAGCCATTACCCGACTAGATGGCGGGGGCTAGATACGCAGTATTTT.

The V call is TRBV5-1, the J call TRBJ2-3; TRBD2 matches at 7 bases. V shed 7 bases and J 0 bases; nucleotides not matched to a gene: 17. Germline CDR1 is SGHRS and CDR2 is YFSETQ. This CDR3 comprises 18 residues. The CDR3 DNA reads as TGCGCCAGCCGCCCGTCCTCCAGGCGGGGGAGTAGCACAGATACGCAGTATTTT. It encodes CASRPSSRRGSSTDTQYF.